The sample holds a few counts of the clone carrying this TCR beta chain. These data come from a study of T cells after yellow fever vaccination. CDR1 and CDR2 from the germline V gene are KGHDR and SFDVKD. This CDR3 contains 16 residues. With V trimmed by 3 bases and J by 4 bases, 2 bases remained unmatched. TCRdb fed the 5' RACE reads into MiXCR, producing one record per CDR3 protein. The table has 400,000 or so distinct CDR3 sequences, 15% to 20% seen once. The chain combines TRBV24-1 with TRBJ2-2; 12 bases line up with TRBD2. This clonotype was obtained from a man aged 18 to 30 who received the YFV17D yellow fever vaccine. Specimen: PBMCs, collected before the yellow fever booster vaccination. The CDR3 is CATSDTSGGSTGELFF. CDR3 coding DNA: TGTGCCACCAGTGATACTAGCGGGGGGAGCACCGGGGAGCTGTTTTTT.